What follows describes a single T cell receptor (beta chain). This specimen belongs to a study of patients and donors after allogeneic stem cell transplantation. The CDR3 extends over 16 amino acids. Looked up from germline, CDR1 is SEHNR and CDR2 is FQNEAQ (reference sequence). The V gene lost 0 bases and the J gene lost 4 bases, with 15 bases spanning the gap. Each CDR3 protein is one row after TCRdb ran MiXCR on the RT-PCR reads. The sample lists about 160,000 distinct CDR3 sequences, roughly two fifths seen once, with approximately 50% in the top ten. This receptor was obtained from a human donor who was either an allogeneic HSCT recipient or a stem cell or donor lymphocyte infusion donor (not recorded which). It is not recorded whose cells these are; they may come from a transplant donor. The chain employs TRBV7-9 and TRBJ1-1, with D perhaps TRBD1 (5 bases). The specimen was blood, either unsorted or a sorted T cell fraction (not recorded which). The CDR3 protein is CASSLARGAGSTEAFF. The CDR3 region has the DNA TGTGCCAGCAGCTTAGCGCGCGGGGCAGGGAGCACTGAAGCTTTCTTT.